The 31 T cell receptor beta chains below all came from one sample that was sequenced in a study of blood T cell repertoires in COVID-19. This table comes from immunoSEQ multiplex PCR, and its TCRdb copy is limited to in-frame clones, with some not included. The sample includes hundreds of thousands of clones, about nine tenths of them seen just once. Sequenced material: PBMCs or T cells enriched from blood (not recorded which). The receptors were gathered from a woman between 50 and 59 years old who had recovered from COVID-19.

This clone was observed once. The rearrangement joins TRBV28 to TRBJ1-3; 7 nucleotides align to TRBD1. CDR1 MDHEN and CDR2 SYDVKM come from the germline V gene. This CDR3 comprises 17 residues. Unmatched junction bases numbered 9, after V lost 4 bases and J lost 0 bases. CDR3 amino acids: CASSSPRQGSSGNTIYF. Written as DNA, the CDR3 is TGTGCCAGCAGTTCCCCAAGACAGGGAAGCTCTGGAAACACCATATATTTT.

Only one count was recorded for this clone. The J gene is TRBJ2-1, the V gene TRBV15; TRBD2 matches at 9 bases. Germline CDR1 reads LNHNV; CDR2 reads YYDKDF (reference sequence). This CDR3 has 16 residues. Trimming at V came to 3 bases and at J to 8 bases, leaving 11 bases not matched to a gene. The CDR3 DNA follows: TGTGCCACCAGCAGGGGGCCGGGACTAGCTCTCGATGAGCAGTTCTTC. Its translation is CATSRGPGLALDEQFF.

Comments on this clone: Different DNA sequences within this sample yield the same CDR3. V gene TRBV28 combines with J gene TRBJ1-1, with 7 nucleotides matching TRBD1. V dropped 5 bases and J dropped 3; count of bases not matched to a gene: 3. CDR3 length equals 13 residues. In germline, CDR1 is MDHEN, CDR2 SYDVKM. The CDR3 here is CASSIGTDTEAFF. The CDR3 bases are TGTGCCAGCAGTATCGGGACAGACACTGAAGCTTTCTTT.

The CDR3 is CSARGTRRSSGVRAQETQYF. CDR3 nucleotide sequence: TGCAGCGCGCGAGGGACCCGGAGGTCTAGCGGGGTGCGGGCACAAGAGACCCAGTACTTC. The V call is TRBV29-1, the J call TRBJ2-5, with 9 bases matching TRBD2. V lost 7 bases, J lost 2 bases, and 26 bases stayed unmatched. The CDR3 runs to 20 residues. Germline CDR1 reads SQVTM; CDR2 reads ANQGSEA. Full variable domain (missing parts from reference TRBV29-1 and TRBJ2-5): SAVISQKPSRDICQRGTSLTIQCQVDSQVTMMFWYRQQPGQSLTLIATANQGSEATYESGFVIDKFPISRPNLTFSTLTVSNMSPEDSSIYLCSARGTRRSSGVRAQETQYFGPGTRLLVL.

The V and J genes are TRBV7-3 and TRBJ1-1, with D possibly matching TRBD1 (5 bases). Trimming pared 5 bases from V and 7 bases from J, leaving 17 bases between. Germline-derived CDR1 and CDR2 are SGHTA and FQGTGA. This CDR3 has 14 amino acids. Written as DNA, the CDR3 is TGTGCCAGCAGCCGTGGTTGGGATGACAGTGAAGCTTTCTTT. As protein: CASSRGWDDSEAFF.

The V and J genes are TRBV7-3 and TRBJ2-5, with 7 bases fitting TRBD1. CDR3 length: 15 residues. The V and J ends lost 4 bases and 2 bases, in that order; junction bases with no gene match: 7. CDR1 is SGHTA and CDR2 is FQGTGA in the germline V gene. CDR3 amino acids: CASSSSTGIQETQYF. DNA of the CDR3: TGTGCCAGCAGCTCATCGACAGGGATTCAAGAGACCCAGTACTTC.

The CDR3 reads CASSPDSTNYGYTF. CDR3 DNA: TGTGCCAGCTCACCAGACAGTACTAACTATGGCTACACCTTC. This rearrangement joins TRBV18 to TRBJ1-2; TRBD1 might be the D (5 bases). This CDR3 contains 14 residues. CDR1 and CDR2 (germline): KGHSH, LQKENI. V was cut by 2 bases and J by 0 bases, with 7 bases left in between.

V is TRBV18 and J is TRBJ2-7; TRBD1 agrees at 10 bases. The CDR3 has 14 residues. The germline V gene has CDR1 KGHSH and CDR2 LQKENI. Losses at the gene ends were 6 bases for V and 1 base for J; bases not matched to a gene: 3. CDR3 nucleotide sequence: TGTGCCAGCTCCAGGGACAGGGGATCCTACGAGCAGTACTTC. It is translated as CASSRDRGSYEQYF. The entire variable domain, with the rest obtained from reference TRBV18 and TRBJ2-7, is as follows: NAGVMQNPRHLVRRRGQEARLRCSPMKGHSHVYWYRQLPEEGLKFMVYLQKENIIDESGMPKERFSAEFPKEGPSILRIQQVVRGDSAAYFCASSRDRGSYEQYFGPGTRLTVT.

The V and J genes are TRBV19 and TRBJ2-7, with a possible D match to TRBD2 (6 bases). Germline values: CDR1 LNHDA, CDR2 SQIVND (reference sequence). The CDR3 is 18 residues long. V lost 7 bases, J lost 3 bases, and 28 bases lay in between. The CDR3 DNA is TGTGCCAGTATAGGGATGAGCCGGCCGAGCGGGCGAAACTACGAGCAGTACTTC. Translating gives CASIGMSRPSGRNYEQYF.

V usage is TRBV20-1 and J usage is TRBJ1-1, with D possibly being TRBD1 (6 bases). This CDR3 is 14 amino acids long. Germline lookup yields CDR1 DFQATT and CDR2 SNEGSKA (reference sequence). Trimming stripped 3 bases from V and 3 bases from J, with 14 bases between. The CDR3 is CSASRGGGDTEAFF. The CDR3 bases are TGCAGTGCTAGTCGGGGAGGGGGGGACACTGAAGCTTTCTTT.

This clone was found a few times. This chain's CDR3 is CASSLKGTEETQYF. The CDR3 bases are TGTGCCAGCAGCCTCAAAGGGACAGAAGAGACCCAGTACTTC. The genes are TRBV7-9 and TRBJ2-5; TRBD1 matches 7 bases. The CDR3 consists of 14 residues. Germline V lookup: CDR1 SEHNR, CDR2 FQNEAQ (reference sequence). Trimming took 5 bases from V and 3 from J; bases not matched to a gene: 6.

V usage is TRBV6-4 and J usage is TRBJ2-3, with a tentative D call TRBD2 (6 bases). The CDR3 has 15 residues. The ends were cut back, 3 bases at V and 4 bases at J, with 14 bases in the middle. Germline V CDR1 and CDR2: MRHNA, SNTAGT. The CDR3, as DNA: TGTGCCAGCAGTGAGAGCGGAGGGTACTCAGATACGCAGTATTTT. Its protein is CASSESGGYSDTQYF.

This sequence joins TRBV18 and TRBJ1-6; D might be TRBD1 (6 bases). Trimming removed 5 bases at V and 6 bases at J, with 14 bases between. CDR1 is KGHSH and CDR2 is LQKENI in the germline V gene. This CDR3 has 15 residues. Here the CDR3 reads CASSTGQPINSPLHF. In nucleotides, the CDR3 is TGTGCCAGCTCAACGGGACAACCTATTAATTCACCCCTCCACTTT.

The chain recombines TRBV19 with TRBJ1-5, with D perhaps TRBD1 (6 bases). Germline CDR1 is LNHDA and CDR2 is SQIVND (reference sequence). Trimming shortened V by 7 bases and J by 2 bases, and 9 bases separated the two germline ends. This CDR3 has 13 residues. In DNA form, the CDR3 reads TGTGCCAGTAAGGGGGACGGCAATCAGCCCCAGCATTTT. Translated: CASKGDGNQPQHF.

The CDR3 protein is CASSLGPTEAFF. As DNA, the CDR3 is TGTGCCAGCTCACTGGGCCCCACTGAAGCTTTCTTT. The chain has TRBV18 and TRBJ1-1; D is unclear. CDR3 length equals 12 residues. V was pared by 4 bases and J by 4 bases, with 7 bases between. From germline, CDR1 is KGHSH and CDR2 LQKENI.

The rearrangement links TRBV10-3 to TRBJ2-1; 8 nucleotides line up with TRBD1. The CDR3 is 16 amino acids. V was pared by 0 bases and J by 6 bases, with 7 bases of the junction left unmatched. Germline V gene sequence: CDR1 ENHRY, CDR2 SYGVKD. CDR3 nucleotides: TGTGCCATCAGTGAGTCGACAGGGGAATGGGGCAATGAGCAGTTCTTC. As protein: CAISESTGEWGNEQFF.

This clone was seen just once. Here the CDR3 reads CASSPPGRSNYEQYF. CDR3 sequence (DNA): TGTGCCAGCAGCCCTCCCGGGAGGTCAAATTACGAGCAGTACTTC. The chain recombines TRBV9 with TRBJ2-7, with 7 nucleotides matching TRBD2. Germline V gene sequence: CDR1 SGDLS, CDR2 YYNGEE. The CDR3 runs to 15 residues. V trimming: 4 bases; J trimming: 4 bases; junction bases outside the gene matches: 11.

This clone was observed a handful of times. The chain is built from TRBV7-9 and TRBJ2-1, with TRBD2 as a possible D gene (6 bases). V lost 0 bases, J lost 4 bases, and 13 bases lay in between. Looked up from germline, CDR1 is SEHNR and CDR2 is FQNEAQ (reference sequence). The CDR3 consists of 16 residues. The CDR3 DNA reads as TGTGCCAGCAGCTTAGCACGCGGAGGGCCTTACAATGAGCAGTTCTTC. This sequence encodes CASSLARGGPYNEQFF. Using reference TRBV7-9 and TRBJ2-1 for the parts outside the CDR3, the full variable domain is DTGVSQNPRHKITKRGQNVTFRCDPISEHNRLYWYRQTLGQGPEFLTYFQNEAQLEKSRLLSDRFSAERPKGSFSTLEIQRTEQGDSAMYLCASSLARGGPYNEQFFGPGTRLTVL.

The chain recombines TRBV3-1 (or the pseudogene TRBV3-2) with TRBJ1-2; D gene unclear. Deletions cut 0 bases from V and 1 base from J, with 9 bases between. The CDR3 length is 15 residues. CDR1 is LGHDT and CDR2 is YNNKEL in the germline V gene (reference sequence). The CDR3 DNA follows: TGTGCCAGCAGCCAAGACAGGCTGCTTAACTATGGCTACACCTTC. Residues: CASSQDRLLNYGYTF.

This clone has more than one count but fewer than ten. The CDR3 reads CASSLGLFVTQSYNEQFF. The CDR3 DNA is TGTGCCAGTAGTCTGGGGCTATTCGTGACCCAATCCTACAATGAGCAGTTCTTC. The chain couples TRBV19 to TRBJ2-1; the D gene is possibly TRBD1 (5 bases). The length of the CDR3 is 18 residues. The V end lost 5 bases, the J end lost 1 base, and 21 bases lay between the germline ends. The germline V gene encodes CDR1 LNHDA and CDR2 SQIVND (reference sequence).

The chain is built from TRBV2 and TRBJ1-1; the D gene is possibly TRBD1 (5 bases). The CDR3 consists of 12 residues. The ends were cut back, 5 bases at V and 11 bases at J, with 15 bases in the middle. Germline V gives CDR1 SNHLY, CDR2 FYNNEI. CDR3 nucleotide sequence: TGTGCCAGCAGTCGACCCGACAGCCGTGCTTTCTTT. It yields the protein CASSRPDSRAFF.

In this sample, this clone turned up once. For the CDR3, the DNA is TGTGCCAGCAACCGGGATAGCGGGAACAATGAGCAGTTCTTC. It yields the protein CASNRDSGNNEQFF. The chain recombines TRBV27 with TRBJ2-1; the match to TRBD2 covers 8 bases. Germline V gene data show CDR1 as MNHEY and CDR2 as SMNVEV (reference sequence). V trimming: 7 bases; J trimming: 5 bases; junction bases outside the gene matches: 7. The CDR3 has 14 residues.

This clone was counted only a few times. The gene calls are TRBV5-8 and TRBJ1-3; D is unresolved. V was shortened by 5 bases and J by 0 bases, with 9 bases between the two germline ends. This CDR3 region has 14 residues. From germline, CDR1 is SGHTS and CDR2 YDEGEE. The CDR3 DNA reads as TGTGCCAGCAGAGCCGCCTTCTCTGGAAACACCATATATTTT. Encoded protein: CASRAAFSGNTIYF. The variable domain in full, completed from reference TRBV5-8 and TRBJ1-3, reads EAGVTQSPTHLIKTRGQQATLRCSPISGHTSVYWYQQALGLGLQFLLWYDEGEERNRGNFPPRFSGRQFPNYSSELNVNALELEDSALYLCASRAAFSGNTIYFGEGSWLTVV.

The gene calls are TRBV28 and TRBJ1-6; D is ambiguous. Trimming left V 7 bases short and J 9 bases short, with 16 bases between. CDR3 length equals 14 residues. Germline V gene data show CDR1 as MDHEN and CDR2 as SYDVKM. The CDR3 DNA sequence: TGTGCCAGCACCGTTGACCTCGCGGGTTCACCCCTCCACTTT. It specifies CASTVDLAGSPLHF.

The rearrangement joins TRBV2 to TRBJ2-2; TRBD1 matches at 7 bases. The V gene's germline CDR1 is SNHLY and CDR2 FYNNEI. Losses at the gene ends were 5 bases for V and 4 bases for J; bases not matched to a gene: 16. This CDR3 comprises 18 residues. The CDR3 sequence is CASSPRPRQGGATGELFF. CDR3 coding DNA: TGTGCCAGCAGTCCCAGGCCTAGACAGGGTGGGGCCACCGGGGAGCTGTTTTTT.

This clone occurred a few times. V is TRBV6-1 and J is TRBJ2-3; 7 bases are a match to TRBD1. The ends lost 2 bases at V and 0 bases at J; junction bases unmatched: 5. Germline CDR1 is MNHNS and CDR2 is SASEGT. This CDR3 has 16 amino acids. The CDR3 sequence is CASSEMVGQSTDTQYF. CDR3 sequence (DNA): TGTGCCAGCAGTGAAATGGTGGGACAGAGCACAGATACGCAGTATTTT.

The CDR3 nucleotides are TGTGCCAGTAGAAAAGGACAGAGCAATGAAAAACTGTTTTTT. Protein: CASRKGQSNEKLFF. This chain joins TRBV19 and TRBJ1-4; the D gene is possibly TRBD1 (6 bases). V lost 6 bases and J lost 5, with 13 bases in between. Germline V lookup: CDR1 LNHDA, CDR2 SQIVND (reference sequence). This CDR3 has 14 amino acids.

The CDR3 sequence: CASSYPSSATNEKLFF. Here the CDR3 DNA reads TGTGCCAGCAGCTATCCTAGTTCTGCAACTAATGAAAAACTGTTTTTT. J is TRBJ1-4 and V is TRBV7-9; D call uncertain. Germline CDR1 reads SEHNR; CDR2 reads FQNEAQ (reference sequence). The CDR3 length is 16 residues. The germline V and J ends were trimmed by 4 bases and 0 bases, with 12 bases remaining between them.

J is TRBJ1-1 and V is TRBV7-9, with D perhaps TRBD1 (6 bases). The CDR3 totals 13 residues. The germline gives CDR1 SEHNR, CDR2 FQNEAQ (reference sequence). V was pared by 3 bases and J by 7 bases, with 12 bases between. The CDR3 sequence: CASSFGQIFEAFF. The CDR3 DNA reads TGTGCCAGCAGCTTTGGACAGATCTTTGAAGCTTTCTTT.

This sequence joins TRBV7-2 and TRBJ2-3; 7 bases match TRBD2. Germline V gene lookup returns CDR1 SGHTA and CDR2 FQGNSA. The V segment lost 3 bases and the J segment 5 bases; nucleotides outside the gene matches: 5. CDR3 size: 14 residues. This CDR3 reads CASSLQLAGDTQYF. The CDR3 nucleotides read TGTGCCAGCAGCTTGCAGTTAGCGGGAGATACGCAGTATTTT.

The chain recombines TRBV4-1 with TRBJ1-1; TRBD1 is a possible D gene (6 bases). The V end was cut by 5 bases, the J end by 0 bases, with 13 bases between. CDR1 is MGHRA, CDR2 YSYEKL, per germline. CDR3 length: 15 amino acids. The CDR3 loop reads CASSTRDRMNTEAFF. DNA for the CDR3: TGCGCCAGCAGCACTCGAGACAGGATGAACACTGAAGCTTTCTTT.